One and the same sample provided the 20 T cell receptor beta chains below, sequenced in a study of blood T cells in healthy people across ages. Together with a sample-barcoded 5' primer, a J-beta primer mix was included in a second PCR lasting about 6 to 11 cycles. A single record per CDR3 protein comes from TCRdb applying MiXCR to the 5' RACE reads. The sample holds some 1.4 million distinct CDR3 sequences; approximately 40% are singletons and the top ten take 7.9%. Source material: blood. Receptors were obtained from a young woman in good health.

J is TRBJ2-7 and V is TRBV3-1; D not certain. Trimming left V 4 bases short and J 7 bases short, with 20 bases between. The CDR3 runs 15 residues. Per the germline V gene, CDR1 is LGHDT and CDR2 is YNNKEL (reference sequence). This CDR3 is CASSLGEVSYNEQYF. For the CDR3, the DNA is TGTGCCAGCAGCCTGGGTGAGGTGAGCTACAATGAGCAGTACTTC.

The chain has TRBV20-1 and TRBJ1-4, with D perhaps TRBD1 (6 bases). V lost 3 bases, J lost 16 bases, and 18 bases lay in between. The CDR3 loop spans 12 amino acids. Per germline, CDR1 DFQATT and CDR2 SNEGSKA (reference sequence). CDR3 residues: CSASRDTGSGFF. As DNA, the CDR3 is TGCAGTGCTAGTAGGGACACGGGATCAGGGTTTTTT.

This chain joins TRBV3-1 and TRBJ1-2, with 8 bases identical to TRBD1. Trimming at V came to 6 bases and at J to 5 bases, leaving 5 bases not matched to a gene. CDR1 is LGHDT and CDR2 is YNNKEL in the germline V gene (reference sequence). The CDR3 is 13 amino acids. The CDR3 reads CASRDRASYGYTF. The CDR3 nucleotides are TGTGCCAGCAGGGACAGGGCATCGTATGGCTACACCTTC. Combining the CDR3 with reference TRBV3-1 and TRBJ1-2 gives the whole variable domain DTAVSQTPKYLVTQMGNDKSIKCEQNLGHDTMYWYKQDSKKFLKIMFSYNNKELIINETVPNRFSPKSPDKAHLNLHINSLELGDSAVYFCASRDRASYGYTFGSGTRLTVV.

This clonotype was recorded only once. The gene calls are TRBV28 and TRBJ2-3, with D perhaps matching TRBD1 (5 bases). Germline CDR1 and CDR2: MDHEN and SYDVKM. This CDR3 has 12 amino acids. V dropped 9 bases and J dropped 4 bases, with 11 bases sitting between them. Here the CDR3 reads CASQGAADTQYF. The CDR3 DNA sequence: TGTGCCAGTCAGGGTGCTGCAGATACGCAGTATTTT.

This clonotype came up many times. CDR3 nucleotide sequence: TGCAGCGCCGGTGAGACAGTAGCCTACGAGCAGTACTTC. Translated, it gives CSAGETVAYEQYF. The rearrangement joins TRBV29-1 to TRBJ2-7; D might be TRBD1 (5 bases). Germline V gene data show CDR1 as SQVTM and CDR2 as ANQGSEA. This CDR3 comprises 13 residues. V lost 7 bases and J 2 bases, leaving 15 bases between the germline ends.

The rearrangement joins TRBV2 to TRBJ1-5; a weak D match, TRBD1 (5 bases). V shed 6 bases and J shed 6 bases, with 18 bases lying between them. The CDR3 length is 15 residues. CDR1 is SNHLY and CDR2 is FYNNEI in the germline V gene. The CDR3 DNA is TGTGCCAGCAGCGAAATGACTCAAAGGGGTCAGCCCCAGCATTTT. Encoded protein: CASSEMTQRGQPQHF.

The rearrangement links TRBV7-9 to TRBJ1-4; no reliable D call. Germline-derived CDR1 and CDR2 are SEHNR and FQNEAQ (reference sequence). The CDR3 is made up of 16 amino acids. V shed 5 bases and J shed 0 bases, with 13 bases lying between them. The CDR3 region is CASSRFLHATNEKLFF. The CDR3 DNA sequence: TGTGCCAGCAGCCGTTTCCTACACGCAACTAATGAAAAACTGTTTTTT.

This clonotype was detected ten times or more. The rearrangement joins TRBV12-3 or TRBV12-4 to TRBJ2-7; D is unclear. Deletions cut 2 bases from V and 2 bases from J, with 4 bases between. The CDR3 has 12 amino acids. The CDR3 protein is CASSLTPYEQYF. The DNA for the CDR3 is TGTGCCAGCAGTTTAACCCCCTACGAGCAGTACTTC.

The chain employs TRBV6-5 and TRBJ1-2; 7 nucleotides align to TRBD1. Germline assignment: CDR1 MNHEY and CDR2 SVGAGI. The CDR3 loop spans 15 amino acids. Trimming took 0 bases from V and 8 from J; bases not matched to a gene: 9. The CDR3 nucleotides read TGTGCCAGCAGTTACTCCGGAGGGGGCGCCGGAGGCTACACCTTC. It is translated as CASSYSGGGAGGYTF.

This CDR3 is CASSLDSSGAVETQYF. The CDR3 DNA reads TGTGCCAGCAGCTTGGATTCTTCGGGGGCCGTGGAGACCCAGTACTTC. The genes are TRBV5-6 and TRBJ2-5; D is perhaps TRBD1 or TRBD2 (6 bases each). The V end was cut by 0 bases, the J end by 5 bases, with 17 bases between. In germline, CDR1 is SGHDT, CDR2 YYEEEE. The CDR3 loop spans 16 amino acids.

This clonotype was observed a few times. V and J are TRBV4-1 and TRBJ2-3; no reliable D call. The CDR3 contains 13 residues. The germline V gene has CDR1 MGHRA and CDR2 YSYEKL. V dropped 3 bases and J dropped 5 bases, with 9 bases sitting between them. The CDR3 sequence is CASSQWVGDTQYF. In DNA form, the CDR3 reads TGCGCCAGCAGCCAGTGGGTGGGAGATACGCAGTATTTT.

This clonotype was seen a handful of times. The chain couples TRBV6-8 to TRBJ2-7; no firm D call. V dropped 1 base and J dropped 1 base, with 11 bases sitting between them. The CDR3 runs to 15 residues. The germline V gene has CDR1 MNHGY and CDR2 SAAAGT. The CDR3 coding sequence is TGTGCCAGCAGTTACTGCCGCCGCAGTTCCTACGAGCAGTACTTC. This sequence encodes CASSYCRRSSYEQYF.

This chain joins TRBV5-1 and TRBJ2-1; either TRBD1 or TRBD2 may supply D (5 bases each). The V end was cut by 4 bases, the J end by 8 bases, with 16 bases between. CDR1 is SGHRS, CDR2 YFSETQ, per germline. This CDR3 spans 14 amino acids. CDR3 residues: CASSPGTSIDEQFF. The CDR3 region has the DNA TGCGCCAGCAGCCCCGGGACGTCGATCGATGAGCAGTTCTTC.

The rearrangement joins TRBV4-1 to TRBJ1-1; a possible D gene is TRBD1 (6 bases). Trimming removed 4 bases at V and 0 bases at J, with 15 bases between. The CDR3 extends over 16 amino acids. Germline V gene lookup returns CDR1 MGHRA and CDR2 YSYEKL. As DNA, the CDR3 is TGCGCCAGCAGCCTACCCCAGGGGCGGGTGAACACTGAAGCTTTCTTT. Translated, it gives CASSLPQGRVNTEAFF.

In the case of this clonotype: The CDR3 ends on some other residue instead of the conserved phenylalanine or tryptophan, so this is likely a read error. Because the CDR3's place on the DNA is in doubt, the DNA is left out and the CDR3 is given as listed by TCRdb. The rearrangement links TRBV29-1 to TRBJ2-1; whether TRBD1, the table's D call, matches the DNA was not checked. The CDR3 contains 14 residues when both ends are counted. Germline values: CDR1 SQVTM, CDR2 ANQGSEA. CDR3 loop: CSVERGAWGLTFGS.

The CDR3 nucleotides read TGCAGTGCCCGGGACATAGGAAAGAACACTGAAGCTTTCTTT. Protein product: CSARDIGKNTEAFF. This chain links TRBV20-1 with TRBJ1-1; D is possibly TRBD1 (6 bases). This CDR3 region has 14 residues. The germline V gene encodes CDR1 DFQATT and CDR2 SNEGSKA (reference sequence). V was shortened by 6 bases and J by 1 base, with 15 bases between the two germline ends.

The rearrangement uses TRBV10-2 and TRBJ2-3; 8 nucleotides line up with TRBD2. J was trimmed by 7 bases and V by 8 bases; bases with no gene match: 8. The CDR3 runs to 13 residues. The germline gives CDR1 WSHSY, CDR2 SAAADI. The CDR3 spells CASRGSGTYTQYF. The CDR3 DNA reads TGCGCCAGCCGAGGTAGCGGGACATATACGCAGTATTTT.

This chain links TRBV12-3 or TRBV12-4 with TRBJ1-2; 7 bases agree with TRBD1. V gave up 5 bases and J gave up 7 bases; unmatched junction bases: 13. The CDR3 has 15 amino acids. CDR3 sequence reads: CASSLSGQAQGGYTF. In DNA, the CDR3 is TGTGCCAGCAGTCTTTCTGGACAGGCTCAGGGTGGCTACACCTTC.

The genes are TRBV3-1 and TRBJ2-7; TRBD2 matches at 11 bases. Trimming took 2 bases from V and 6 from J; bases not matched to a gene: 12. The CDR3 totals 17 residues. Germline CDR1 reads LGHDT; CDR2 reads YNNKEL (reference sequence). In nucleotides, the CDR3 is TGTGCCAGCAGCCAACGCATGACTAGCGGGAAGGCCCTCGAGCAGTACTTC. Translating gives CASSQRMTSGKALEQYF.

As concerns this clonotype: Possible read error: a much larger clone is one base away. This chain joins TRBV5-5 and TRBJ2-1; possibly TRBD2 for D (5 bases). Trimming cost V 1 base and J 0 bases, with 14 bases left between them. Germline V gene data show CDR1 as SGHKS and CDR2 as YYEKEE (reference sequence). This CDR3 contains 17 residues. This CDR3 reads CASSLRSAGSSYNEQFF. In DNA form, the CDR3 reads TGTGCCAGCAGCTTGCGCTCGGCGGGCAGCTCCTACAATGAGCAGTTCTTC.